This note documents a single T cell receptor (beta chain) sequence. This record belongs to a study of blood T cell repertoires in COVID-19. As for the study in general: Sources were T cells, B-cell-depleted T cells, or PBMCs; the material itself was cDNA or gDNA.

The method was immunoSEQ multiplex PCR; TCRdb's version includes in-frame clones alone and lacks a portion of them. This table holds tens of thousands of clones, 85% found once. The CDR3 length is 15 residues. Germline assignment: CDR1 MNHNS and CDR2 SASEGT. Trimming stripped 2 bases from V and 0 bases from J, with 8 bases between. The chain couples TRBV6-1 to TRBJ1-3; D not certain. This TCR was sampled from a human donor in a cohort sampled during active COVID-19. The sequencing sample was made of peripheral blood. Here the CDR3 reads CASSEMVGSGNTIYF. As DNA, the CDR3 is TGTGCCAGCAGTGAAATGGTCGGCTCTGGAAACACCATATATTTT.